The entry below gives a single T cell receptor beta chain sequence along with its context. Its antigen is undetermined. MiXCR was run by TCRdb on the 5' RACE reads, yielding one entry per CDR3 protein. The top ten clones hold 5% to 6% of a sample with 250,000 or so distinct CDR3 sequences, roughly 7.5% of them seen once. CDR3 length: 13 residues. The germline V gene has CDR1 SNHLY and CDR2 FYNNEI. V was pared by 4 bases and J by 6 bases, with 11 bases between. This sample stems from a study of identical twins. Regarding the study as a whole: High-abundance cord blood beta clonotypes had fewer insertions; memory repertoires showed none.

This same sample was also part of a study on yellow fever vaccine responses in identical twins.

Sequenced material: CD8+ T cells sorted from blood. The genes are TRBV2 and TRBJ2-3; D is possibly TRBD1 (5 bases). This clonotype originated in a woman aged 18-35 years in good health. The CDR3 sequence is CASSGRVVDTQYF. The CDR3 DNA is TGTGCCAGCAGTGGCAGGGTAGTCGATACGCAGTATTTT.